Listed here are 31 T cell receptor beta chains from one sample, sequenced in a study of human T cells and chemical hapten exposure. Time point in this sample: healthy volunteer bleed at 2 weeks. It was unfractionated whole blood from which total RNA was extracted. TCRdb reprocessed the RACE reads via MiXCR and lists one record per CDR3 protein. The table shows approximately 44,000 distinct CDR3 sequences, with approximately 4.8% occurring only once. The source material was whole blood. The receptors were gathered from a human donor in good health. Some clones in this sample may be carry-over from other donors' samples.

The V call is TRBV5-6, the J call TRBJ1-1; the D gene is possibly TRBD1 (5 bases). Deletions cut 4 bases from V and 5 bases from J, with 18 bases between. CDR1 and CDR2 from the germline V gene are SGHDT and YYEEEE. This CDR3 region has 15 residues. The DNA of the CDR3 is TGTGCCAGCAGCCCCGGGACCCAGATAGATACTGAAGCTTTCTTT. Its translation is CASSPGTQIDTEAFF.

This clonotype was observed many times. This sequence joins TRBV2 and TRBJ1-6; 10 bases agree with TRBD1. V lost 8 bases, J lost 6 bases, and 7 bases stayed unmatched. Germline V lookup: CDR1 SNHLY, CDR2 FYNNEI. This CDR3 has 15 residues. The CDR3 protein is CASPSGQGGNSPLHF. The DNA for the CDR3 is TGTGCCAGCCCGAGCGGACAGGGGGGTAATTCACCCCTCCACTTT.

At least ten counts were recorded for this clonotype. The gene calls are TRBV6-5 and TRBJ1-1, with 8 positions matching TRBD1. The V gene end was trimmed by 6 bases and the J gene end by 6 bases; junction bases not matched to a gene: 15. Germline CDR1 reads MNHEY; CDR2 reads SVGAGI. The length of the CDR3 is 16 residues. The CDR3 reads CASSRADQGAGSEAFF. The CDR3 coding sequence is TGTGCCAGCAGCCGAGCCGACCAGGGGGCGGGTTCTGAAGCTTTCTTT.

This clonotype was observed at least ten times. The V and J genes are TRBV7-6 and TRBJ2-7, with 11 positions matching TRBD2. Germline trimming cut 5 bases from V and 7 bases from J; bases unmatched to any gene: 13. This CDR3 is built from 16 residues. Germline values: CDR1 SGHVS, CDR2 FNYEAQ. The CDR3 region is CASSLGTSGVLGEQYF. The CDR3 region has the DNA TGTGCCAGCAGCCTAGGGACTAGCGGAGTCTTGGGGGAGCAGTACTTC.

This clonotype was counted many times. The chain uses TRBV28 and TRBJ2-7; 11 nucleotides match TRBD1. CDR1 and CDR2 from the germline V gene are MDHEN and SYDVKM. With 7 bases clipped from V and 3 bases from J, the junction kept 8 bases outside the gene matches. The CDR3 has 15 amino acids. CDR3 bases: TGTGCCAGCACCTTAACCGGGACAGGGGGCTACGAGCAGTACTTC. Protein sequence: CASTLTGTGGYEQYF.

At least ten counts were recorded for this clonotype. V usage is TRBV5-5 and J usage is TRBJ1-4; D not resolved. The CDR3 runs to 15 residues. V lost 5 bases to trimming and J lost 4 bases, with 15 bases between them. Per germline, CDR1 SGHKS and CDR2 YYEKEE (reference sequence). CDR3 in DNA: TGTGCCAGCAGTCCTGGGAGGGTTGGTAATGAAAAACTGTTTTTT. Amino acids: CASSPGRVGNEKLFF.

This clonotype was counted ten times or more. The chain couples TRBV30 to TRBJ1-2, with 9 bases aligning to TRBD1. V dropped 4 bases and J dropped 10; count of bases not matched to a gene: 10. The CDR3 length is 13 residues. The germline CDR1 and CDR2 sequences are GTSNPN and SVGIG (reference sequence). The CDR3 sequence: CAWTAVRQGDYTF. The CDR3 DNA reads TGTGCCTGGACCGCAGTACGACAGGGGGACTACACCTTC.

At least ten counts were recorded for this clonotype. The rearrangement joins TRBV20-1 to TRBJ2-1; D is perhaps TRBD1 or TRBD2 (5 bases each). The CDR3 runs 14 residues. V was shortened by 6 bases and J by 0 bases, with 12 bases between the two germline ends. Germline CDR1 DFQATT, CDR2 SNEGSKA (reference sequence). Here the CDR3 reads CSAVGAGSYNEQFF. The CDR3 nucleotides read TGCAGTGCCGTAGGGGCGGGCTCCTACAATGAGCAGTTCTTC.

In this sample, this clonotype turned up many times. The V call is TRBV10-2, the J call TRBJ2-7; possibly TRBD2 for D (6 bases). Germline V gene lookup returns CDR1 WSHSY and CDR2 SAAADI. V dropped 4 bases and J dropped 0 bases, with 13 bases sitting between them. The CDR3 spans 15 residues. CDR3 region: CASSGDSGPSYEQYF. For the CDR3, the DNA is TGCGCCAGCAGTGGGGATAGCGGCCCCTCCTACGAGCAGTACTTC.

This clonotype was detected a few times. The CDR3 spells CASSQEGGGGRYEQYF. The CDR3 DNA is TGCGCCAGCAGCCAAGAAGGTGGCGGGGGGCGGTACGAGCAGTACTTC. This chain links TRBV4-1 with TRBJ2-7; 8 nucleotides align to TRBD2. The CDR3 is made up of 16 amino acids. V lost 0 bases, J lost 4 bases, and 8 bases stayed unmatched. The germline V gene encodes CDR1 MGHRA and CDR2 YSYEKL.

This clonotype was seen many times. J is TRBJ2-5 and V is TRBV27; D uncertain. Per germline, CDR1 MNHEY and CDR2 SMNVEV (reference sequence). Trimming took off 5 bases at V and 5 bases at J, with 12 bases between the two ends. This CDR3 has 13 residues. CDR3 residues: CASSPLLWETQYF. In DNA, the CDR3 is TGTGCCAGCAGTCCTCTCCTCTGGGAGACCCAGTACTTC.

The chain has TRBV24-1 and TRBJ2-3; TRBD1 aligns across 8 bases. CDR1 is KGHDR, CDR2 SFDVKD, per germline. With 4 bases clipped from V and 4 bases from J, the junction kept 6 bases outside the gene matches. The CDR3 is made up of 15 amino acids. CDR3 in amino acids: CATSDPGQGADTQYF. In nucleotides, the CDR3 is TGTGCCACCAGTGACCCTGGACAGGGAGCAGATACGCAGTATTTT.

The sample holds many counts of this clonotype. V usage is TRBV7-8 and J usage is TRBJ1-5; D is perhaps TRBD1 (5 bases). The CDR3 contains 14 residues. Germline V CDR1 and CDR2: SGHVS, FQNEAQ. The V and J ends lost 2 bases and 1 base respectively, with 6 bases between them. The CDR3 DNA sequence: TGTGCCAGCAGCTTACAGGGAAGCAATCAGCCCCAGCATTTT. Translating gives CASSLQGSNQPQHF.

This clonotype was seen a few times. The CDR3 coding sequence is TGTGCCAGCAGCTTGGGGACAGCCGGGGCTGAAAAACTGTTTTTT. Translated, it gives CASSLGTAGAEKLFF. The J gene is TRBJ1-4, the V gene TRBV5-4, with a weak D call TRBD1 (6 bases). V lost 0 bases to trimming and J lost 7 bases, with 13 bases between them. Germline V lookup: CDR1 SGHNT, CDR2 YYREEE (reference sequence). CDR3 length: 15 residues.

This clonotype appeared a few times. The rearrangement uses TRBV6-6 and TRBJ1-5, with 7 bases aligning to TRBD1. The J segment lost 3 bases and the V segment lost 2 bases, leaving 1 base of the junction unmatched. Germline assignment: CDR1 MNHNY and CDR2 SVGAGI (reference sequence). The CDR3 totals 14 residues. The CDR3 protein is CASSYDRDNQPQHF. The CDR3 DNA sequence: TGTGCCAGCAGTTACGACAGGGACAATCAGCCCCAGCATTTT.

Turning to this clonotype: A single base separates this from a much larger clone, so it may be a read error. The chain is built from TRBV30 and TRBJ1-3; D remains unclear. CDR3 length: 12 residues. Germline loops: CDR1 GTSNPN, CDR2 SVGIG (reference sequence). V lost 8 bases and J lost 5, with 13 bases in between. CDR3 in amino acids: CARARQRNTIYF. CDR3 nucleotide sequence: TGTGCCCGGGCCCGGCAGAGAAACACCATATATTTT.

At least ten counts were recorded for this clonotype. The rearrangement links TRBV18 to TRBJ2-1; TRBD2 might be the D (6 bases). V lost 1 base and J lost 4, with 8 bases in between. Germline CDR1 KGHSH, CDR2 LQKENI. The CDR3 extends over 14 amino acids. This chain's CDR3 is CASSPLAVYNEQFF. CDR3 coding DNA: TGTGCCAGCTCACCACTAGCGGTTTACAATGAGCAGTTCTTC.

This clonotype was counted only a few times. This chain joins TRBV20-1 and TRBJ1-5; 10 nucleotides line up with TRBD1. Germline V gene lookup returns CDR1 DFQATT and CDR2 SNEGSKA (reference sequence). The CDR3 covers 14 residues. V dropped 6 bases and J dropped 6; count of bases not matched to a gene: 8. In nucleotides, the CDR3 is TGCAGTGCGGAGTCCGGGACAGGGGCTCAGCCCCAGCATTTT. Translation gives CSAESGTGAQPQHF.

The chain employs TRBV10-3 and TRBJ1-1, with 8 bases identical to TRBD1. The CDR3 loop spans 13 amino acids. Germline lookup yields CDR1 ENHRY and CDR2 SYGVKD. With 7 bases clipped from V and 1 base from J, the junction kept 2 bases outside the gene matches. This CDR3 reads CAIKGQGNTEAFF. The CDR3 DNA is TGTGCCATCAAAGGACAGGGGAACACTGAAGCTTTCTTT.

The table lists this clonotype with many counts. The chain carries TRBV27 and TRBJ2-5, with D possibly being TRBD2 (5 bases). Germline CDR1 is MNHEY and CDR2 is SMNVEV (reference sequence). CDR3 length equals 12 residues. The V end lost 2 bases, the J end lost 5 bases, and 6 bases lay between the germline ends. The CDR3 nucleotides are TGTGCCAGCAGTTTAAGAGGGGAGACCCAGTACTTC. Translating it yields CASSLRGETQYF.

This clonotype came up a few times. V is TRBV21-1 and J is TRBJ1-2. TRBV21-1 is an annotated pseudogene. The CDR3 totals 13 residues. CDR3 DNA sequence: TGTGCCAGCAGCATGCCAGGGAGGCATGGCTACACCTTC. It encodes CASSMPGRHGYTF.

This clonotype showed up just a few times. CDR3 nucleotides: TGTGCCAGCAGTTCCTCTGGGGCCAACGTCCTGACTTTC. Residues: CASSSSGANVLTF. J is TRBJ2-6 and V is TRBV6-1; no clear D. The CDR3 runs 13 residues. The germline gives CDR1 MNHNS, CDR2 SASEGT. The V end was cut by 5 bases, the J end by 0 bases, with 2 bases between.

The chain recombines TRBV7-8 with TRBJ2-2; D ambiguous. Trimming took 7 bases from V and 0 from J, leaving 3 bases between them. Per germline, CDR1 SGHVS and CDR2 FQNEAQ. The CDR3 is 12 residues long. This CDR3 reads CASKTNTGELFF. CDR3 nucleotide sequence: TGTGCCAGCAAGACGAACACCGGGGAGCTGTTTTTT.

Concerning this clonotype itself: It may be a read error: a sequence one base away is much more abundant. The chain employs TRBV6-5 and TRBJ1-2, with 8 bases lining up with TRBD1. The germline CDR1 and CDR2 sequences are MNHEY and SVGAGI. Unmatched junction bases numbered 8, after V lost 8 bases and J lost 3 bases. The CDR3 consists of 14 residues. CDR3 DNA: TGTGCCAGCTCCCTCCCAGGGGGCGACTATGGCTACACCTTC. Its protein is CASSLPGGDYGYTF.

The genes are TRBV6-5 and TRBJ2-3, with 7 bases identical to TRBD2. The CDR3 is 16 amino acids. V lost 6 bases to trimming and J lost 3 bases; unmatched junction nucleotides: 12. The germline CDR1 and CDR2 sequences are MNHEY and SVGAGI. The CDR3 here is CASRQEGGRATDTQYF. CDR3 coding DNA: TGTGCCAGCAGACAGGAGGGAGGGAGGGCGACAGATACGCAGTATTTT.

The chain links TRBV27 to TRBJ1-2, with 8 bases that match TRBD1. The germline CDR1 and CDR2 sequences are MNHEY and SMNVEV (reference sequence). The CDR3 runs 14 residues. The ends lost 3 bases at V and 4 bases at J; junction bases unmatched: 4. CDR3 amino acids: CASSFSGTGYGYTF. CDR3 DNA sequence: TGTGCCAGCAGTTTTTCCGGGACAGGCTATGGCTACACCTTC.

This clonotype was counted only a few times. The chain uses TRBV30 and TRBJ1-1; D is perhaps TRBD1 (6 bases). Germline V gives CDR1 GTSNPN, CDR2 SVGIG (reference sequence). V lost 3 bases and J 2 bases, leaving 13 bases between the germline ends. The CDR3 extends over 14 amino acids. The DNA of the CDR3 is TGTGCCTGGAGCCCGGGGGCGCCAAACACTGAAGCTTTCTTT. It is translated as CAWSPGAPNTEAFF.

The rearrangement uses TRBV5-1 and TRBJ2-5, with D hard to call. The CDR3 contains 13 residues. Germline CDR1 is SGHRS and CDR2 is YFSETQ. V lost 4 bases, J lost 4 bases, and 11 bases lay in between. CDR3 sequence reads: CASSAPGPETQYF. The CDR3 DNA is TGCGCCAGCAGCGCTCCCGGCCCAGAGACCCAGTACTTC.

This clonotype was counted a few times. CDR3 in amino acids: CASSSGNSPLHF. The CDR3 DNA follows: TGTGCCAGCAGTTCGGGGAATTCACCCCTCCACTTT. The V gene is TRBV28, the J gene TRBJ1-6; D is ambiguous. V was pared by 4 bases and J by 7 bases, with 5 bases between. CDR3 size: 12 residues. Germline V gene sequence: CDR1 MDHEN, CDR2 SYDVKM.

The chain combines TRBV24-1 with TRBJ2-7; D is ambiguous. Germline V CDR1 and CDR2: KGHDR, SFDVKD. V was shortened by 1 base and J by 6 bases, with 9 bases between the two germline ends. CDR3 length: 13 residues. The CDR3 loop is CATSDFKGAEQYF. Written as DNA, the CDR3 is TGTGCCACCAGTGATTTCAAAGGAGCCGAGCAGTACTTC.

In its sample, this clonotype was seen many times. The V and J genes are TRBV20-1 and TRBJ2-7; weak D call: TRBD2 (6 bases). V lost 4 bases and J lost 4, with 11 bases in between. Looked up from germline, CDR1 is DFQATT and CDR2 is SNEGSKA (reference sequence). This CDR3 has 12 residues. Here the CDR3 reads CSATGSGYEQYF. In DNA form, the CDR3 reads TGCAGTGCTACCGGGAGCGGTTACGAGCAGTACTTC.